The source of this TCR beta chain is a study of blood T cell repertoires in COVID-19. Study in general: T cells, B-cell-depleted T cells, or PBMCs supplied cDNA or gDNA.

Germline CDR1 SGHDT, CDR2 YYEEEE. V was cut by 7 bases and J by 6 bases, with 13 bases left in between. The CDR3 is 12 amino acids. Clones were read by immunoSEQ multiplex PCR, and TCRdb kept only the in-frame ones, dropping some. The sample yields 110,000 to 150,000 clones, about 80% seen once. Sequenced input: peripheral blood. This clonotype was obtained from a human donor in a cohort sampled during active COVID-19. The chain uses TRBV5-6 and TRBJ1-1; a weak D match, TRBD1 (5 bases). The CDR3 sequence is CASQGGRAEAFF. CDR3 nucleotide sequence: TGTGCCAGCCAGGGAGGGAGGGCTGAAGCTTTCTTT.